The T cell receptor (beta chain) under discussion was sequenced for a study of cytomegalovirus exposure and HLA in healthy donors. Findings of the study overall: An analysis done earlier found most TCR beta V segments productive about 87% or about 30% of the time. CMV serostatus was the sole immune exposure data available. One later analysis reportedly identified an Asian-associated ancestry cluster that showed fewer N-insertions than the approximately 710-donor mean. It emerged from a later analysis that several of the most significant clusters appeared to be linked to common viral pathogens.

Primers: 60 Vbeta forward and 13 Jbeta reverse. Clones were read by immunoSEQ multiplex PCR, and TCRdb kept only the in-frame ones, dropping some. The sample lists some 74,000 clones; 65% to 70% were seen once. This clone was detected only once. Its target is not known. Losses at the gene ends were 1 base for V and 5 bases for J; bases not matched to a gene: 4. The CDR3 contains 14 residues. Germline V lookup: CDR1 SGHAT, CDR2 FQDESV (reference sequence). The chain links TRBV11-1 to TRBJ2-5; 7 positions agree with TRBD1. Sequenced input: PBMCs. The source of this sequence is a man aged 40-55 years in good health and CMV-seropositive. The CDR3 reads CASSLGQGMETQYF. The CDR3 bases are TGTGCCAGCAGCTTAGGACAGGGAATGGAGACCCAGTACTTC.